One T cell receptor (beta chain) is described in this entry. Which antigen it targets is not known. Within one base of it there is no much larger clone, and no base qualities were kept. The library was produced with the immunoSEQ multiplex PCR assay. This immuneACCESS table, as held by TCRdb, lists in-frame sequences with V and J called but not all clones. Of the missing ones, under half trace to an unresolved V gene in checked studies; the others have no known cause. For this sample the table gives about 59,000 clones, of which 93% were detected only once. Together, the top ten hold less than 4.5% of the sample. This sample was taken from a study of technical replicates of blood from several donors (dated by TCRdb to 2015 to 2018). The source of this sequence is a human donor in good health. Some clones in this sample may be carry-over from other donors' samples. What was sequenced was PBMCs.

The CDR3 region: CASSQDPRTSGRTNEQFF. The sequenced DNA is TGCGCCAGCAGCCAAGACCCCCGAACTAGCGGGAGGACAAATGAGCAGTTCTTC. This sequence uses TRBV4-3 and TRBJ2-1; 12 central bases correspond to TRBD2. Taken from cysteine to phenylalanine, the CDR3 has 18 residues. Only CDR3 DNA is held: 54 bases, read in frame from base 1. Reading the germline V gene gives CDR1 LGHNA and CDR2 YSLEER. Trimmed from V: 0 bases; trimmed from J: 7 bases; junction bases lacking a gene match: 10.